Presented here are 13 T cell receptor beta chains from one specimen sequenced in a study of CD8+ T cells in alopecia areata. Regarding treatment: oral pan-JAK inhibitor, 5-10 mg twice daily. Extraction and reverse transcription of RNA yielded cDNA as the sequencing template. Clones were read by immunoSEQ multiplex PCR, and TCRdb kept only the in-frame ones, dropping some. The sample lists some 170,000 clones; roughly 58% were seen once. The sequences come from CD4+ T cells sorted from blood, collected at roughly week 58, from a patient treated with tofacitinib. The receptors stem from a human donor with alopecia areata.

This clone was observed a single time. The genes are TRBV7-9 and TRBJ2-3, with 12 bases lining up with TRBD2. This CDR3 is built from 15 residues. Per the germline V gene, CDR1 is SEHNR and CDR2 is FQNEAQ (reference sequence). The V segment lost 6 bases and the J segment 5 bases; nucleotides outside the gene matches: 6. The CDR3 nucleotides are TGTGCCAGCAGGACTAGCGGGGGCCTCGGAGATACGCAGTATTTT. Translating gives CASRTSGGLGDTQYF.

V is TRBV4-1 and J is TRBJ2-6; D gene ambiguous. Germline CDR1 is MGHRA and CDR2 is YSYEKL. Trimming stripped 1 base from V and 4 bases from J, with 14 bases between. The CDR3 consists of 17 residues. The CDR3 coding sequence is TGCGCCAGCAGCCAAGCTATGGAAACAAGAGGGGCCAACGTCCTGACTTTC. Translated: CASSQAMETRGANVLTF.

The chain is built from TRBV30 and TRBJ2-5; the D is unclear. Germline V gene lookup returns CDR1 GTSNPN and CDR2 SVGIG (reference sequence). CDR3 length: 13 amino acids. V lost 0 bases and J 5 bases, leaving 10 bases between the germline ends. This chain's CDR3 is CAWSVTYLETQYF. The CDR3 bases are TGTGCCTGGAGTGTAACTTATTTGGAGACCCAGTACTTC.

Turning to this clone: The junction differs from germline at one of its ends, possibly a read error. The chain links TRBV30 to TRBJ1-1; no clear D gene. CDR1 is GTSNPN and CDR2 is SVGIG in the germline V gene (reference sequence). The CDR3 spans 11 residues. The CDR3 sequence: CAWSVLGPRIF. CDR3 nucleotide sequence: TGTGCCTGGAGTGTACTTGGTCCGCGCATCTTT.

This clone was detected once. The V gene is TRBV2, the J gene TRBJ2-1; 15 positions match TRBD2. V lost 6 bases, J lost 7 bases, and 4 bases stayed unmatched. Germline V gene data show CDR1 as SNHLY and CDR2 as FYNNEI. This CDR3 has 15 amino acids. The CDR3 region has the DNA TGTGCCAGCAGCCGGGGACTAGCGGGGGGTAATGAGCAGTTCTTC. Protein: CASSRGLAGGNEQFF.

V and J are TRBV4-2 and TRBJ2-7, with 9 bases fitting TRBD2. J lost 2 bases, V lost 0 bases, and 5 bases had no gene match. The CDR3 extends over 16 amino acids. CDR1 is LGHNA and CDR2 is YNFKEQ in the germline V gene. The CDR3 protein is CASSQDPGLAPYEQYF. The CDR3 DNA is TGTGCCAGCAGCCAAGACCCCGGACTAGCGCCCTACGAGCAGTACTTC.

The rearrangement uses TRBV25-1 and TRBJ1-6; 8 bases map to TRBD1. This CDR3 spans 16 amino acids. Germline V lookup: CDR1 MGHDK, CDR2 SYGVNS. Trimming cost V 3 bases and J 10 bases; bases outside gene matches: 11. The CDR3 DNA follows: TGTGCCAGCAGTGACTACGGACAGGGAATTTGGTCACCCCTCCACTTT. Translation gives CASSDYGQGIWSPLHF.

The gene calls are TRBV25-1 and TRBJ2-2; TRBD2 agrees at 7 bases. This CDR3 region has 15 residues. The germline gives CDR1 MGHDK, CDR2 SYGVNS. Trimming removed 6 bases from V and 0 bases from J; junction bases left unmatched: 4. The CDR3: CASRPGGTNTGELFF. CDR3 in DNA: TGTGCCAGCAGGCCCGGGGGGACGAACACCGGGGAGCTGTTTTTT.

There are a few counts of this clone. V gene TRBV19 combines with J gene TRBJ1-1, with a possible D match to TRBD1 (5 bases). Trimming stripped 5 bases from V and 3 bases from J, with 13 bases between. Germline V lookup: CDR1 LNHDA, CDR2 SQIVND (reference sequence). The CDR3 totals 14 residues. DNA of the CDR3: TGTGCCAGTAGTGGGACCGGTGCGTACACTGAAGCTTTCTTT. Translated: CASSGTGAYTEAFF.

The table lists this clone with a count of one. The chain recombines TRBV30 with TRBJ1-5; D might be TRBD1 (6 bases). The germline gives CDR1 GTSNPN, CDR2 SVGIG (reference sequence). This CDR3 region has 14 residues. With 2 bases removed from V and 0 bases from J, the gap between germline ends came to 8 bases. The CDR3 is CAWSQGTSNQPQHF. As DNA, the CDR3 is TGTGCCTGGAGTCAGGGGACTAGCAATCAGCCCCAGCATTTT.

There are a few counts of this clone. Other DNA sequences in this specimen translate into the identical CDR3. The V call is TRBV7-2, the J call TRBJ2-3, with D possibly being TRBD2 (5 bases). Germline lookup yields CDR1 SGHTA and CDR2 FQGNSA. This CDR3 has 14 residues. V shed 0 bases and J shed 1 base, with 5 bases lying between them. Written as DNA, the CDR3 is TGTGCCAGCAGCTTAGCGCGGGGCACAGATACGCAGTATTTT. Translated, it gives CASSLARGTDTQYF.

The chain couples TRBV18 to TRBJ1-5; D gene uncertain. Germline V gene sequence: CDR1 KGHSH, CDR2 LQKENI. CDR3 length: 13 amino acids. The V gene lost 3 bases and the J gene lost 8 bases, with 11 bases spanning the gap. In DNA, the CDR3 is TGTGCCAGCTCACCGGGCCTGAGTGAGCCCCAGCATTTT. Its protein product is CASSPGLSEPQHF.

The chain recombines TRBV28 with TRBJ1-2; D uncertain. From germline, CDR1 is MDHEN and CDR2 SYDVKM. This CDR3 has 13 amino acids. Between the trimmed V and J ends, which lost 6 bases and 7 bases, there was a span of 15 bases. CDR3 sequence reads: CASSLVKGLGYTF. CDR3 sequence (DNA): TGTGCCAGCAGCCTCGTTAAGGGTCTTGGCTACACCTTC.